This TCR beta chain was identified during a study of response to subunit inactivated influenza vaccine (dated by TCRdb to the late 2010s). Concerning the study at large: Deep quantitative profiling of the T cell receptor repertoire was used in the study to follow responses to a trivalent subunit inactivated influenza vaccine.

This clonotype was seen only a few times. The antigen it binds to is not known. Base-call qualities are not available, and no considerably larger clone is one nucleotide away. Overall results and qualifications from the work: It was suggested by the authors that each seasonal influenza vaccination may recruit only a limited number of new T cells.

Measured from the cysteine to the phenylalanine, the CDR3 is 14 residues long. CDR3 DNA only is kept here, 42 bases in frame from base 1. CDR1 is given as MNHNS and CDR2 as SASEGT, both from the germline V gene. The V end gives up 6 bases and the J end 6 bases, leaving 7 bases in the junction not matched to a gene. The library was made by RT-PCR. The sequencer listed for this sample is Illumina HiSeq 2500. TCRdb itself trimmed the public reads at Q25 with fastp, ran MiXCR and retained productive beta chains. Rows with a matching CDR3 protein are joined into one entry that keeps the most common DNA and genes. The sample data list 150,000 to 200,000 distinct CDR3 sequences, and about 12% of these were observed just once. The top ten hold about 31% of the sample. These data also formed part of another study, on T cells expressing NK-cell markers. Looking at the second paper: TCR beta cDNA libraries were made by 5'RACE template switching that added a universal primer site and unique molecular identifiers. TCR beta-chain repertoires were profiled in sorted CD3+CD56+NKG2C+, CD3+CD56+NKG2C- and CD3+CD56-NKG2C+ T-cell subsets from eight donors. Among the eight sequenced donors, only one was HCMV-seronegative, while the other seven were HCMV-seropositive. To restrict sorting to alphabetaTCR-expressing T cells, an anti-gammadeltaTCR antibody was added in several experiments. In a handful of donors, the dominant CD3+CD56+NKG2C+ clonotypes were found to rank among the top 10 CD8+ clonotypes and to make up about 1.0-7.0% of CD8+ T cells. Those dominant clonotypes were again the most abundant among CD3+CD56-NKG2C+ cells in several donors, at about 28.3-60.1%. Whether the expanded NKG2C-expressing T cell clones were specific for HCMV antigens remained unclear. The eight sequenced donors were randomly selected healthy volunteers, three men and five women. HCMV serostatus was determined by detecting HCMV-specific IgG in serum with a commercial ELISA kit. Peripheral blood mononuclear cells were isolated from blood by Ficoll density gradient centrifugation. Magnetic immunoseparation with Miltenyi isolation kits was used to isolate CD4+ and CD8+ T cells from PBMC. cDNA synthesis was primed from the TCR beta constant segment, followed by two successive PCR amplification steps. Sequencing of the libraries produced 2 x 150 bp reads on Illumina HiSeq 2000/2500, MiSeq or NextSeq. Reads were demultiplexed and grouped by UMI with MIGEC, and clonotypes were assembled and quantified with MiTCR. To exclude erroneous sequences, only TCR cDNA sequences supported by at least two reads were retained. The tcR package was used for downstream repertoire analysis, and clonotypes were matched across fractions by CDR3 nucleotide sequence plus V segment. VDJmatch was used to annotate antigen specificity against VDJdb, with one amino acid substitution in CDR3 permitted.

The source is a man aged 45-60 years who received an inactivated influenza vaccine. Donor details come from another sample of the same person, matched by shared clones. The source was CD8+ T cells sorted from PBMCs, collected 11 to 12 days after vaccination. The chain couples TRBV6-1 to TRBJ1-5; TRBD1 fits 8 bases in the junction. The CDR3 has the sequence CASRPGGWVQPQHF. The nucleotide sequence is TGTGCCAGCAGGCCAGGGGGCTGGGTTCAGCCCCAGCATTTT.